This entry lists 13 T cell receptor beta chains sequenced from one sample in a study of blood T cell repertoires in COVID-19. Clones were read by immunoSEQ multiplex PCR, and TCRdb kept only the in-frame ones, dropping some. Of roughly 300,000 clones listed, more than 90% are singletons. Specimen: PBMCs or T cells enriched from blood (not recorded which). These receptors came from a woman in her 30s who had recovered from COVID-19.

This rearrangement joins TRBV7-2 to TRBJ1-5; D unclear. The CDR3 length is 13 residues. The germline V gene encodes CDR1 SGHTA and CDR2 FQGNSA. V was pared by 8 bases and J by 3 bases, with 11 bases between. The CDR3 reads CASSPVFNQPQHF. The CDR3 DNA reads as TGTGCCAGCTCCCCCGTTTTCAATCAGCCCCAGCATTTT.

The rearrangement links TRBV6-6 to TRBJ1-2; 9 nucleotides align to TRBD1. V gave up 2 bases and J gave up 4 bases; unmatched junction bases: 8. Germline assignment: CDR1 MNHNY and CDR2 SVGAGI (reference sequence). The CDR3 is 16 residues long. CDR3 amino acids: CASSYPNRGRVYGYTF. The CDR3 region has the DNA TGTGCCAGCAGTTACCCTAACAGGGGGCGGGTCTATGGCTACACCTTC.

The chain recombines TRBV28 with TRBJ2-2, with D perhaps matching TRBD1 (5 bases). Deletions cut 6 bases from V and 1 base from J, with 12 bases between. The CDR3 contains 15 residues. Per the germline V gene, CDR1 is MDHEN and CDR2 is SYDVKM. In nucleotides, the CDR3 is TGTGCCAGCAGAATCATGACAGTGAACACCGGGGAGCTGTTTTTT. Its translation: CASRIMTVNTGELFF.

The V gene is TRBV5-6, the J gene TRBJ1-2; D is possibly TRBD1 (5 bases). The V and J ends lost 2 bases and 2 bases respectively, with 10 bases between them. This CDR3 is built from 14 residues. The germline V gene has CDR1 SGHDT and CDR2 YYEEEE. The CDR3 loop is CASSFQGRNYGYTF. The CDR3 DNA is TGTGCCAGCAGCTTTCAGGGCCGAAACTATGGCTACACCTTC.

The chain has TRBV29-1 and TRBJ2-7; the D gene is possibly TRBD2 (6 bases). This CDR3 comprises 13 residues. Germline-derived CDR1 and CDR2 are SQVTM and ANQGSEA. Trimming stripped 6 bases from V and 6 bases from J, with 18 bases between. CDR3 in amino acids: CSVAGTRGAEQYF. DNA of the CDR3: TGCAGCGTCGCGGGGACCCGTGGGGCCGAGCAGTACTTC.

This clone was counted between two and nine times. CDR3 in amino acids: CATSDHLPRGRWTDTQYF. DNA of the CDR3: TGTGCCACCAGTGACCATTTACCCAGGGGGCGATGGACAGATACGCAGTATTTT. The J gene is TRBJ2-3, the V gene TRBV24-1, with 8 bases that match TRBD1. Germline lookup yields CDR1 KGHDR and CDR2 SFDVKD. The length of the CDR3 is 18 residues. Unmatched junction bases numbered 14, after V lost 4 bases and J lost 3 bases.

This CDR3 reads CASSLYRGRGAEAFF. CDR3 DNA: TGCGCCAGCAGCTTGTATCGCGGGCGTGGGGCTGAAGCTTTCTTT. This chain uses TRBV5-1 with TRBJ1-1; no firm D call. CDR3 size: 15 residues. V gave up 1 base and J gave up 6 bases, with 16 bases separating them. Germline CDR1 is SGHRS and CDR2 is YFSETQ.

The rearrangement joins TRBV6-5 to TRBJ1-2; maybe TRBD1 (5 bases). Germline-derived CDR1 and CDR2 are MNHEY and SVGAGI. The CDR3 contains 12 residues. Trimming took 6 bases from V and 8 from J, leaving 13 bases between them. In nucleotides, the CDR3 is TGTGCCAGCAGGATCGCAGGGCGAGGCTACACCTTC. This codes for CASRIAGRGYTF.

V and J are TRBV5-8 and TRBJ1-5; D might be TRBD1 (5 bases). The germline V gene has CDR1 SGHTS and CDR2 YDEGEE. This CDR3 contains 12 residues. Trimming shortened V by 4 bases and J by 7 bases, and 9 bases separated the two germline ends. The CDR3, as DNA: TGTGCCAGCAGCAGAACAGGACAGCCCCAGCATTTT. Translation: CASSRTGQPQHF.

The rearrangement joins TRBV28 to TRBJ1-5; 10 nucleotides line up with TRBD1. V shed 6 bases, J shed 7 bases, and the junction held 9 bases outside the gene matches. Germline V lookup: CDR1 MDHEN, CDR2 SYDVKM. The CDR3 consists of 15 residues. CDR3: CASSHRQGAWQPQHF. The DNA for the CDR3 is TGTGCCAGCAGCCACAGACAGGGGGCATGGCAGCCCCAGCATTTT. Filled out from reference TRBV28 and TRBJ1-5, the complete variable domain reads DVKVTQSSRYLVKRTGEKVFLECVQDMDHENMFWYRQDPGLGLRLIYFSYDVKMKEKGDIPEGYSVSREKKERFSLILESASTNQTSMYLCASSHRQGAWQPQHFGDGTRLSIL.

The chain links TRBV6-2 or TRBV6-3 to TRBJ1-6, with D maybe TRBD1 (5 bases). V was clipped by 2 bases and J by 4 bases, with 9 bases between them. From germline, CDR1 is MNHEY and CDR2 SVGEGT. The CDR3 spans 15 residues. The CDR3 spells CASSYGGTYNSPLHF. The DNA for the CDR3 is TGTGCCAGCAGTTACGGCGGGACTTATAATTCACCCCTCCACTTT.

This clone showed up just a few times. J is TRBJ2-7 and V is TRBV4-3, with 8 positions matching TRBD1. CDR1 is LGHNA, CDR2 YSLEER, per germline. Trimming at V came to 2 bases and at J to 6 bases, leaving 9 bases not matched to a gene. This CDR3 is built from 15 residues. The DNA for the CDR3 is TGCGCCAGCAGCCAATCGGCTCGTGACAGGGGCGAGCAGTACTTC. Translating gives CASSQSARDRGEQYF.

The V call is TRBV9, the J call TRBJ2-1, with D uncertain. V was pared by 0 bases and J by 0 bases, with 7 bases between. There are 15 residues in the CDR3. Germline CDR1 and CDR2: SGDLS and YYNGEE. The CDR3 sequence is CASSVGQNSYNEQFF. CDR3 DNA sequence: TGTGCCAGCAGCGTAGGGCAAAACTCCTACAATGAGCAGTTCTTC.